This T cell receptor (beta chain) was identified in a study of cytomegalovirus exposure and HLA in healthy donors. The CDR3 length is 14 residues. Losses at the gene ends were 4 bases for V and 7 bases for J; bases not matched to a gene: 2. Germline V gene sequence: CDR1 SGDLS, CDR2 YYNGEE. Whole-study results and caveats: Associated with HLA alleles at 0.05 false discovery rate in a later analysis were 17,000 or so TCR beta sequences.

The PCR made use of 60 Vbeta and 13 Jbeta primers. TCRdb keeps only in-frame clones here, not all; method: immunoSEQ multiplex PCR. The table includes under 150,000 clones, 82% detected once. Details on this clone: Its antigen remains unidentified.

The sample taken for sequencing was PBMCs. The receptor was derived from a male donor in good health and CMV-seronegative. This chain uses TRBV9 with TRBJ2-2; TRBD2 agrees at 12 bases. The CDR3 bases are TGTGCCAGCAGCAGGGGACTAGCGGGCGGGGAGCTGTTTTTT. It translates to CASSRGLAGGELFF.